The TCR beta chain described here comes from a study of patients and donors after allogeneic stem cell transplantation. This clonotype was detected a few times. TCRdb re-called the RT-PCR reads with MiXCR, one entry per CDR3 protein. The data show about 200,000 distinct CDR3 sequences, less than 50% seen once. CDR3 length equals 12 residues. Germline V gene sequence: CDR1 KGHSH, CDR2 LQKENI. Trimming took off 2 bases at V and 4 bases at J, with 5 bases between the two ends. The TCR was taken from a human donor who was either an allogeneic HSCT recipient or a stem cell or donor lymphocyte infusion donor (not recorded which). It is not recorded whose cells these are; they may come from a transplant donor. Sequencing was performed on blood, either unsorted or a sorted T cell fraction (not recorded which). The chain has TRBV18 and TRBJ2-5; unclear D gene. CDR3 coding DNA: TGTGCCAGCTCACCATACGGAGAGACCCAGTACTTC. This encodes CASSPYGETQYF.